Shown below are 5 T cell receptor beta chains from a single sample sequenced in a study of post-analysis software for immune sequencing data (dated by TCRdb to the mid-2010s). What the work shows at the level of the full study, not this receptor alone: Significantly higher frequencies in patients than in controls were found for five or six TRBV segments, including TRBV5-6, TRBV5-1 and TRBV20-1.

Their specific antigens are unknown. The library relied on PCR. Sequencing was carried out with an Illumina HiSeq 2500. To reduce PCR and sequencing biases, unique molecular identifiers were incorporated into the TCR beta cDNA libraries. TCRdb passed the public sequencing reads through fastp at Q25 and MiXCR, retaining productive beta sequences. CDR3 protein sequences are deduplicated, and each keeps its most common genes and DNA. In all, the sample holds about 820,000 distinct CDR3 sequences, and roughly 50% of those were seen once. 4.6% of the sample goes to the ten largest clones. Sequencing was done on a sample of blood. These receptors all stem from a girl aged 5 to 17 with multiple sclerosis.

The gene calls are TRBV9 and TRBJ2-7; 7 bases are a match to TRBD2. The CDR3 extends over 20 amino acids. V shed 0 bases, J shed 6 bases, and the junction held 24 bases outside the gene matches. Germline CDR1 and CDR2: SGDLS and YYNGEE. As DNA, the CDR3 is TGTGCCAGCAGCGTAGTCGAGACCCGTGGAGCGGGGAGCTTGCCTGGCGAGCAGTACTTC. Its translation: CASSVVETRGAGSLPGEQYF.

V usage is TRBV7-9 and J usage is TRBJ2-7; the match to TRBD1 covers 8 bases. Germline CDR1 reads SEHNR; CDR2 reads FQNEAQ (reference sequence). The ends lost 3 bases at V and 4 bases at J; junction bases unmatched: 5. This CDR3 contains 14 residues. In DNA form, the CDR3 reads TGTGCCAGCAGCTTGGGACAGGCGGAGTACGAGCAGTACTTC. Its protein is CASSLGQAEYEQYF.

The chain couples TRBV12-5 to TRBJ1-1; D is unresolved. Per germline, CDR1 LGHNT and CDR2 FRNRAP. CDR3 length: 14 amino acids. V shed 3 bases and J shed 0 bases, with 8 bases lying between them. The CDR3 here is CASGFQEMNTEAFF. The CDR3 DNA sequence: TGTGCTAGTGGTTTTCAGGAGATGAACACTGAAGCTTTCTTT.

The J gene is TRBJ2-6, the V gene TRBV5-1; D is possibly TRBD2 (5 bases). Germline V gene data show CDR1 as SGHRS and CDR2 as YFSETQ. Trimming shortened V by 5 bases and J by 6 bases, and 15 bases separated the two germline ends. This CDR3 is built from 15 residues. Here the CDR3 DNA reads TGCGCCAGCAGGGGGAGTAGGGTAGAGGCCAACGTCCTGACTTTC. It encodes CASRGSRVEANVLTF.

The rearrangement joins TRBV5-1 to TRBJ1-5; the D is unclear. The CDR3 has 15 amino acids. Trimming pared 6 bases from V and 6 bases from J, leaving 19 bases between. Germline V gene sequence: CDR1 SGHRS, CDR2 YFSETQ. The chain's CDR3 is CASIDRSGQRQPQHF. The CDR3 nucleotides read TGCGCCAGCATTGACCGGTCAGGTCAGCGTCAGCCCCAGCATTTT.